This entry concerns a single TCR beta chain. The record originates from a study of CDR3 diversity in severe acne. The CDR3 is 12 residues long. V was clipped by 3 bases and J by 11 bases, with 13 bases between them. Germline V CDR1 and CDR2: SQVTM, ANQGSEA. TCRdb reanalysed the PCR reads using MiXCR and keeps one entry per CDR3 protein. The sample holds roughly 100,000 distinct CDR3 sequences, about half seen once. The chain employs TRBV29-1 and TRBJ1-4; maybe TRBD1 (5 bases). Sequencing input: blood. The receptor was derived from a male donor with acne. This CDR3 reads CSVERGVGKLFF. Here the CDR3 DNA reads TGCAGCGTTGAGAGAGGGGTCGGGAAACTGTTTTTT.